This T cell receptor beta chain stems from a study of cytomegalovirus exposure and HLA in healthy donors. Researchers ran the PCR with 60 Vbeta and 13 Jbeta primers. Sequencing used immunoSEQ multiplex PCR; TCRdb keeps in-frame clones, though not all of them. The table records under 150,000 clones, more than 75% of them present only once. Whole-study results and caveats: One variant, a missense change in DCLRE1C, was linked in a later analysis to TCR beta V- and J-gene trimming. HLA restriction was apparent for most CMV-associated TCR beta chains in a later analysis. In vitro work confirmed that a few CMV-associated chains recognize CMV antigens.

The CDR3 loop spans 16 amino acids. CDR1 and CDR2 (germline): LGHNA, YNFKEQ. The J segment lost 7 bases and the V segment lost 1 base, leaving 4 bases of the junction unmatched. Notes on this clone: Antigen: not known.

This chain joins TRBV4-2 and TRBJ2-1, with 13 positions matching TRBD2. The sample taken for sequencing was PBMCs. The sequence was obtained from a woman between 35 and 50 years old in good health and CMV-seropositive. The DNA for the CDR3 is TGTGCCAGCAGCCAAGTAACTAGCGGGAGGGTTAATGAGCAGTTCTTC. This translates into CASSQVTSGRVNEQFF.